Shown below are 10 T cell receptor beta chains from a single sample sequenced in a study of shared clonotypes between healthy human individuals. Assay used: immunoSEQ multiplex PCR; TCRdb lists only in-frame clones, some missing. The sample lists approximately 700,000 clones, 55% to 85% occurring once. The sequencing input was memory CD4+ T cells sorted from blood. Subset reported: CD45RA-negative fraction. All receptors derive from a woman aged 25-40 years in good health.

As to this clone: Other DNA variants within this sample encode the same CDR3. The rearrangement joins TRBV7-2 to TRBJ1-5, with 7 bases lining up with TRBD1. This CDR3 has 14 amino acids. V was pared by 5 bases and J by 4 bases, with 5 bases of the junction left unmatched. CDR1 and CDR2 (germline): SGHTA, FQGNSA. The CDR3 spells CASSPGGGNQPQHF. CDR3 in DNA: TGTGCCAGCAGCCCAGGGGGGGGAAATCAGCCCCAGCATTTT.

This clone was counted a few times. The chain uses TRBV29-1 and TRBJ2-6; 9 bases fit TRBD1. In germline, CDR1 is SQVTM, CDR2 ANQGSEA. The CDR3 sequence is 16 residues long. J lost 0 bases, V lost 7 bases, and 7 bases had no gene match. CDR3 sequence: CSAFGQGFSGANVLTF. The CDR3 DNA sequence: TGCAGCGCCTTTGGACAGGGGTTCTCTGGGGCCAACGTCCTGACTTTC.

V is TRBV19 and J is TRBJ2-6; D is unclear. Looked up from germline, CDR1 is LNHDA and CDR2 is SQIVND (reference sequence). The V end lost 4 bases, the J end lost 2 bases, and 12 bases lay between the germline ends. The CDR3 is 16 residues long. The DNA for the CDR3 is TGTGCCAGTAGTACTGAGCCTATAGCTGGGGCCAACGTCCTGACTTTC. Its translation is CASSTEPIAGANVLTF.

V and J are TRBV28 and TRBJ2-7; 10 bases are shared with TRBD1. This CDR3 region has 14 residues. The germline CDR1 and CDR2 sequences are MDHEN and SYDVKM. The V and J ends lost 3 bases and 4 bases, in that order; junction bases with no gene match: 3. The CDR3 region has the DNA TGTGCCAGCAGTTTCGGGACAGGGGTTTACGAGCAGTACTTC. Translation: CASSFGTGVYEQYF.

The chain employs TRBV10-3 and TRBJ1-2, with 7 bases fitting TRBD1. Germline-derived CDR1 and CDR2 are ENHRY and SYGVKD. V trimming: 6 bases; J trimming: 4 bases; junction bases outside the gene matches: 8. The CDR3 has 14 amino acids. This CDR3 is CAIRADRVGYGYTF. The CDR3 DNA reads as TGTGCCATCAGGGCAGACAGGGTCGGCTATGGCTACACCTTC.

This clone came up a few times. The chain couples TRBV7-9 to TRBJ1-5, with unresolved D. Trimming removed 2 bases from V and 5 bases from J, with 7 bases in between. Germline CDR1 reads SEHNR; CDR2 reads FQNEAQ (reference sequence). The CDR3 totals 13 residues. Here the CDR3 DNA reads TGTGCCAGCAGCTTATATGCGGATCAGCCCCAGCATTTT. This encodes CASSLYADQPQHF.

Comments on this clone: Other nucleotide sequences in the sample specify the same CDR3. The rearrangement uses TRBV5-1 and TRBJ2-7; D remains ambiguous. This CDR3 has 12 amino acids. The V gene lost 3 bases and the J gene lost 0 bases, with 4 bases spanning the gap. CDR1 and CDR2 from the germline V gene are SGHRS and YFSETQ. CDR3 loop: CASSSSSYEQYF. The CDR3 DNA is TGCGCCAGCAGCTCCAGCTCCTACGAGCAGTACTTC.

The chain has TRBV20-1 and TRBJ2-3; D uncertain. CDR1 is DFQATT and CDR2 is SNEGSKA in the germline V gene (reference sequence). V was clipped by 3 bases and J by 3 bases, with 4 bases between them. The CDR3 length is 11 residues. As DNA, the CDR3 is TGCAGTGCTAGGCCGACAGATACGCAGTATTTT. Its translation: CSARPTDTQYF.

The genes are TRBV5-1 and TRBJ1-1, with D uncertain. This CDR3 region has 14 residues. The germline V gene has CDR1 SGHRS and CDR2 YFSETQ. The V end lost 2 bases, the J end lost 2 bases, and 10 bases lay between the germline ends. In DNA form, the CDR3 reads TGCGCCAGCAGCTTACAGCGGACTAACACTGAAGCTTTCTTT. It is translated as CASSLQRTNTEAFF.

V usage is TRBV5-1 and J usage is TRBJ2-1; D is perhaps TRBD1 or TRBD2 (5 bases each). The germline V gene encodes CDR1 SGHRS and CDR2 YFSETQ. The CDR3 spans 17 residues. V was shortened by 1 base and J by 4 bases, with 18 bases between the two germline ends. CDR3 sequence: CASSLFSLGTGYNEQFF. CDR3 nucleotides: TGCGCCAGCAGCTTGTTCTCATTGGGGACGGGTTACAATGAGCAGTTCTTC.